A selection of T cell receptor beta chains follows, all from one sample in a study of blood T cell repertoires in COVID-19. Assay: immunoSEQ multiplex PCR; the TCRdb copy retains only in-frame clones and omits some. The data hold about 330,000 clones, with roughly 90% observed a single time. Sample: peripheral blood. The receptors were sampled from a woman aged 45-65 years with active or convalescent COVID-19. CDR3s include the opening cysteine and the closing phenylalanine or tryptophan. D genes are given only for firm matches. A row's size may be missing; if present it is once, few, many or a size class.

d_call: TRBD1; j_call: TRBJ2-7; v_call: TRBV6-6; clone_size: .; cdr3_nt: TGTGCCAGCAGTTACATGGGACAGGACTACGAGCAGTACTTC; cdr3_aa: CASSYMGQDYEQYF
d_call: TRBD1; j_call: TRBJ1-2; v_call: TRBV2; clone_size: .; cdr3_nt: TGTGCCAGCACTGAGGAGGGGGCGAGTGGCTACACCTTC; cdr3_aa: CASTEEGASGYTF
d_call: .; j_call: TRBJ1-2; v_call: TRBV5-6; clone_size: once; cdr3_nt: TGTGCCAGCAGCTTGGACAGGGTATCGTATGGCTACACCTTC; cdr3_aa: CASSLDRVSYGYTF
d_call: TRBD1; j_call: TRBJ1-1; v_call: TRBV7-9; clone_size: .; cdr3_nt: TGTGCCAGCAGCTTCGGACAGGGGGTGATTGAAGCTTTCTTT; cdr3_aa: CASSFGQGVIEAFF
d_call: TRBD2; j_call: TRBJ2-2; v_call: TRBV5-1; clone_size: .; cdr3_nt: TGCGCCAGCGGCCGACTAGCGGGGGACACCGGGGAGCTGTTTTTT; cdr3_aa: CASGRLAGDTGELFF
d_call: .; j_call: TRBJ1-1; v_call: TRBV28; clone_size: .; cdr3_nt: TGTGCCAGCAGTTTAGGGCAGGGGTATCGGACTGAAGCTTTCTTT; cdr3_aa: CASSLGQGYRTEAFF
d_call: .; j_call: TRBJ1-5; v_call: TRBV6-2/TRBV6-3; clone_size: .; cdr3_nt: TGTGCCAGCAGTCCCGACAGGAATGATCAGCCCCAGCATTTT; cdr3_aa: CASSPDRNDQPQHF
d_call: .; j_call: TRBJ1-5; v_call: TRBV19; clone_size: .; cdr3_nt: TGTGCCAGTAGTATAGTCACAGGTAAATACAATCAGCCCCAGCATTTT; cdr3_aa: CASSIVTGKYNQPQHF
d_call: .; j_call: TRBJ1-2; v_call: TRBV4-1; clone_size: .; cdr3_nt: TGCGCCAGCAGCGAACCGGGTAGCTATGGCTACACCTTC; cdr3_aa: CASSEPGSYGYTF
d_call: .; j_call: TRBJ1-2; v_call: TRBV14; clone_size: .; cdr3_nt: TGTGCCAGCAGCCAAGGAACCTTACAGTACACCTTC; cdr3_aa: CASSQGTLQYTF
d_call: TRBD1; j_call: TRBJ2-1; v_call: TRBV27; clone_size: once; cdr3_nt: TGTGCCAGCAGTCACCCGGGACAGTACAATGAGCAGTTCTTC; cdr3_aa: CASSHPGQYNEQFF
d_call: .; j_call: TRBJ2-3; v_call: TRBV21-1; clone_size: .; cdr3_nt: TGTGCCAGCAGCAAGAAGGGGCGAAGCACAGATACGCAGTATTTT; cdr3_aa: CASSKKGRSTDTQYF
d_call: .; j_call: TRBJ1-6; v_call: TRBV19; clone_size: .; cdr3_nt: TGTGCCAGTAGTTCCCTCCTACCCGGTCGTTCACCCCTCCACTTT; cdr3_aa: CASSSLLPGRSPLHF
d_call: .; j_call: TRBJ1-6; v_call: TRBV3-1/TRBV3-2; clone_size: .; cdr3_nt: TGTGCCAGCAGCCACGATTCAGGACCCCTCCACTTT; cdr3_aa: CASSHDSGPLHF
d_call: .; j_call: TRBJ1-2; v_call: TRBV6-2/TRBV6-3; clone_size: .; cdr3_nt: TGTGCCAGCAGTTACCAGGGAAATGGCTACACCTTC; cdr3_aa: CASSYQGNGYTF
d_call: .; j_call: TRBJ2-5; v_call: TRBV28; clone_size: .; cdr3_nt: TGTGCCAGCTCGGGCGGGATGTGGAAAGAGACCCAGTACTTC; cdr3_aa: CASSGGMWKETQYF
d_call: TRBD2; j_call: TRBJ2-2; v_call: TRBV9; clone_size: .; cdr3_nt: TGTGCCAGCAGCGTACTGAGCGGGGGTAACACCGGGGAGCTGTTTTTT; cdr3_aa: CASSVLSGGNTGELFF
d_call: .; j_call: TRBJ1-1; v_call: TRBV18; clone_size: .; cdr3_nt: TGTGCCAGCTCGCCCGGGGGGAGTGAAGCTTTCTTT; cdr3_aa: CASSPGGSEAFF
d_call: TRBD1; j_call: TRBJ1-6; v_call: TRBV3-1/TRBV3-2; clone_size: .; cdr3_nt: TGTGCCAGCAGTCCCGGACAGGTGGATTCACCCCTCCACTTT; cdr3_aa: CASSPGQVDSPLHF
d_call: .; j_call: TRBJ2-7; v_call: TRBV7-3; clone_size: .; cdr3_nt: TGTGCCAGCAGCGTAAGGGGGGGTGACGAGCAGTACTTC; cdr3_aa: CASSVRGGDEQYF
d_call: TRBD2; j_call: TRBJ2-7; v_call: TRBV29-1; clone_size: .; cdr3_nt: TGCAGCGTTGGCGGGGGATTATACGAGCAGTACTTC; cdr3_aa: CSVGGGLYEQYF
d_call: .; j_call: TRBJ1-5; v_call: TRBV28; clone_size: .; cdr3_nt: TGTGCCAGCATAAACCGGGACATTAGCAATCAGCCCCAGCATTTT; cdr3_aa: CASINRDISNQPQHF
d_call: TRBD1; j_call: TRBJ1-4; v_call: TRBV19; clone_size: .; cdr3_nt: TGTGCCAGTAGTATACCAGCTAGGACAGGGGTTGAAAAACTGTTTTTT; cdr3_aa: CASSIPARTGVEKLFF
d_call: TRBD1; j_call: TRBJ2-3; v_call: TRBV5-4; clone_size: .; cdr3_nt: TGTGCCAGTCCGGGACAGGGAGGTTCAGATACGCAGTATTTT; cdr3_aa: CASPGQGGSDTQYF
d_call: .; j_call: TRBJ1-4; v_call: TRBV13; clone_size: .; cdr3_nt: TGTGCCAGCAGCCTCAGGGGAGGGCATGAAAAACTGTTTTTT; cdr3_aa: CASSLRGGHEKLFF
d_call: .; j_call: TRBJ2-5; v_call: TRBV5-1; clone_size: .; cdr3_nt: TGCGCCAGCAGCCCGGACCAGGGTGTAGAGACCCAGTACTTC; cdr3_aa: CASSPDQGVETQYF
d_call: TRBD1; j_call: TRBJ1-6; v_call: TRBV19; clone_size: .; cdr3_nt: TGTGCCAGCGGACAGGCTCCTAATTCACCCCTCCACTTT; cdr3_aa: CASGQAPNSPLHF
d_call: .; j_call: TRBJ1-2; v_call: TRBV19; clone_size: .; cdr3_nt: TGTGCCAGTAGCGATCGGGGAGAGCAGGGCTACACCTTC; cdr3_aa: CASSDRGEQGYTF
d_call: .; j_call: TRBJ1-6; v_call: TRBV30; clone_size: once; cdr3_nt: TGTGCCTGGAAGCCACAGAGCTCCTATAATTCACCCCTCCACTTT; cdr3_aa: CAWKPQSSYNSPLHF
d_call: .; j_call: TRBJ1-1; v_call: TRBV6-4; clone_size: .; cdr3_nt: TGTGCCAGCAGTGAAGGGCAGGGATTAAACACTGAAGCTTTCTTT; cdr3_aa: CASSEGQGLNTEAFF